The rows below give T cell receptor beta chains drawn from one sample of a study of radiotherapy plus CTLA-4 blockade in lung cancer. Some clones are missing from TCRdb's copy, which holds only in-frame ones; the method was immunoSEQ multiplex PCR. In the table there are 50,000 to 60,000 clones, roughly four fifths of which are singletons. The source was peripheral blood, collected from a patient treated with radiotherapy plus ipilimumab. The origin of the receptors is a human donor with non-small cell lung cancer whose response to radiotherapy plus ipilimumab could not be evaluated. Each CDR3 is given with its conserved first and last residue. The order of the fields is V gene, D gene, clone size, J gene, CDR3 DNA, CDR3 protein. D genes are given only for firm matches. Clone size is stated in some rows and not others, as once, few, many or a class when expanded.

TRBV25-1	TRBD1	-	TRBJ1-1	TGTGCCAGCAGTGAATTGGGGGGGACAGGGGGCGTCGTCACTGAAGCTTTCTTT	CASSELGGTGGVVTEAFF
TRBV29-1	TRBD1	-	TRBJ1-1	TGCAGCGCGGACAGGAGTAACACTGAAGCTTTCTTT	CSADRSNTEAFF
TRBV6-1	TRBD1	-	TRBJ1-2	TGTGCCGGGGGGCGGGACAGGGTCCATGGCTACACCTTC	CAGGRDRVHGYTF
TRBV2	TRBD1	medium-sized	TRBJ1-6	TGTGCCAGCAGCTTCACCTCCGACAGGGGGAGCTCCTATAATTCACCCCTCCACTTT	CASSFTSDRGSSYNSPLHF
TRBV7-9	-	-	TRBJ1-2	TGTGCCAGCAGCGGGGCCTATGGCTACACCTTC	CASSGAYGYTF
TRBV5-5	-	-	TRBJ2-7	TGTGCCAGCAGCTCGAGGACGGGAGAGCAGTACTTC	CASSSRTGEQYF
TRBV18	TRBD2	-	TRBJ2-1	TGTGCCAGCTCACCACCGCTAGCGGGAGGGGTTTACAATGAGCAGTTCTTC	CASSPPLAGGVYNEQFF
TRBV7-9	-	-	TRBJ1-2	TGTGCCAGCAGCCCGGGAGGGGCTGGCTATGGCTACACCTTC	CASSPGGAGYGYTF
TRBV7-2	-	-	TRBJ1-2	TGTGCCAGCAGTTCACCCTGGCAGGGGCAAGGCTACACCTTC	CASSSPWQGQGYTF
TRBV6-6	-	-	TRBJ1-1	TGTGCCAGCAACGGGGGGGGATTGAACACTGAAGCTTTCTTT	CASNGGGLNTEAFF
TRBV19	-	-	TRBJ1-4	TGTGCCAGTAGTAGGGGGACTTGGAGTAATGAAAAACTGTTTTTT	CASSRGTWSNEKLFF
TRBV15	-	-	TRBJ1-3	TGTGCCACCAGCAGACTGACAGGATCGAGCTCTGGAGACACCATATATTTT	CATSRLTGSSSGDTIYF
TRBV5-6	-	-	TRBJ2-3	TGTGCCAGCAGGCTCGGGTGGGGGCCCACTAGCACAGATACGCAGTATTTT	CASRLGWGPTSTDTQYF
TRBV5-1	TRBD2	-	TRBJ2-5	TGCGCCAGCAGCTTGCAACTAGCGGGAGGACAAGAGACCCAGTACTTC	CASSLQLAGGQETQYF
TRBV9	-	-	TRBJ2-5	TGTGCCAGCAGCGGAAACCCCTACCCTAACCAAGAGACCCAGTACTTC	CASSGNPYPNQETQYF
TRBV11-2	-	-	TRBJ1-1	TGTGCCAGCAGCTTACGAGAGAACACTGAAGCTTTCTTT	CASSLRENTEAFF
TRBV11-2	-	once	TRBJ1-2	TGTGCCAGCCCCTCGGCGGGTGTGGCTGGCTACACCTTC	CASPSAGVAGYTF
TRBV6-5	-	few	TRBJ2-2	TGTGCCAGCTGTTCAGGGGCCACCGGGGAGCTGTTTTTT	CASCSGATGELFF
TRBV18	-	-	TRBJ1-2	TGTGCCAGCTCACCTGACAATCGCTATGGCTACACCTTC	CASSPDNRYGYTF
TRBV10-2	TRBD1	-	TRBJ1-1	TGCGCCAGCGAGCAGGGGGTGAACACTGAAGCTTTCTTT	CASEQGVNTEAFF
TRBV5-1	-	many	TRBJ2-7	TGCGCCAGCAGTCAACTCCCGGGGTCCTCCTACGAGCAGTACTTC	CASSQLPGSSYEQYF
TRBV28	-	-	TRBJ2-7	TGTGCCAGCAGACGACAGGAAGGCTACTACGAGCAGTACTTC	CASRRQEGYYEQYF
TRBV4-3	-	-	TRBJ2-7	TGCGCCAGCAGCCAAGACGGGGGGCAGCTCTCCTACGAGCAGTACTTC	CASSQDGGQLSYEQYF
TRBV23-1	-	-	TRBJ2-7	TGCGCCAGCAGTCAATCCCTAAACCTTAGACAGGAGCCCTACGAGCAGTACTTC	CASSQSLNLRQEPYEQYF
TRBV7-6	TRBD1	few	TRBJ1-5	TGTGCCAGCAGCCTCGGGACAGCCGAAGATAGCAATCAGCCCCAGCATTTT	CASSLGTAEDSNQPQHF
TRBV7-2	TRBD2	-	TRBJ2-2	TGTGCCAGCAGCGTTAGCGGGGGGGATACCGGGGAGCTGTTTTTT	CASSVSGGDTGELFF
TRBV9	-	-	TRBJ1-1	TGTGCCAGCAGCCCGGGGACTTCCACTGAAGCTTTCTTT	CASSPGTSTEAFF
TRBV18	TRBD1	-	TRBJ1-5	TGTGCCAGCTCACCACAAACAGGGGGTGATCAGCCCCAGCATTTT	CASSPQTGGDQPQHF
TRBV5-1	-	-	TRBJ2-3	TGCGCCAGCAGTTCAGGAGGGCCCGATACGCAGTATTTT	CASSSGGPDTQYF
TRBV19	TRBD2	-	TRBJ2-7	TGTGCCAGTAGTTTCGGGGCGGGAGGGCCTTACGAGCAGTACTTC	CASSFGAGGPYEQYF
TRBV2	-	-	TRBJ1-5	TGTGCCAGCAGTGGGACTGATAGCAATCAGCCCCAGCATTTT	CASSGTDSNQPQHF
TRBV4-3	TRBD2	once	TRBJ2-2	TGCGCCAGCAGCCAGGTGACTAGCGGGGTGCGGACCGGGGAGCTGTTTTTT	CASSQVTSGVRTGELFF
TRBV28	-	-	TRBJ1-2	TGTGCCAGCAGCTCGGACAGACAATTTAACTATGGCTACACCTTC	CASSSDRQFNYGYTF
TRBV7-9	-	-	TRBJ2-2	TGTGCCAGCAGCTTCGGGCAGGGTGCTAGCGGGGAGCTGTTTTTT	CASSFGQGASGELFF
TRBV18	-	-	TRBJ1-5	TGTGCCAGCTCACCAGAGAGCAGGGCAAATCAGCCCCAGCATTTT	CASSPESRANQPQHF
TRBV7-2	-	-	TRBJ2-7	TGTGCCAGCAGCTTGGACAGCACCTACGAGCAGTACTTC	CASSLDSTYEQYF
TRBV19	TRBD1	-	TRBJ1-3	TGTGCCAGTAGTATAGACAGGGGGCCCGGAAACACCATATATTTT	CASSIDRGPGNTIYF
TRBV15	TRBD2	-	TRBJ2-7	TGTGCCACCAGCAGGGGGGGGAGCTCCTACGAGCAGTACTTC	CATSRGGSSYEQYF
TRBV19	TRBD1	-	TRBJ2-5	TGTGCCAGTAGTATACAACCCGGGACAGGGCAAGAGACCCAGTACTTC	CASSIQPGTGQETQYF
TRBV5-6	-	-	TRBJ1-1	TGTGCCAGCAGCTTGGTAGGGGCCCAAGCTTTCTTT	CASSLVGAQAFF
TRBV19	-	-	TRBJ1-1	TGTGCCAGTAGTACCCTCCTACGGACAGCTCTTGAAGCTTTCTTT	CASSTLLRTALEAFF
TRBV19	-	-	TRBJ2-1	TGTGCCAGTAGCAAACCCGGGCGGGACAATGAGCAGTTCTTC	CASSKPGRDNEQFF
TRBV7-2	TRBD2	-	TRBJ2-1	TGTGCCAGCAGCTTTACGCGGGGGGGCGTGTTTGAGCAGTTCTTC	CASSFTRGGVFEQFF
TRBV5-1	TRBD1	-	TRBJ2-5	TGCGCCAGCAGCTACAGGGGGCTGGAGACCCAGTACTTC	CASSYRGLETQYF
TRBV28	-	-	TRBJ2-1	TGTGCCAGCAGTTCACAGTACAATGAGCAGTTCTTC	CASSSQYNEQFF
TRBV18	-	-	TRBJ1-1	TGTGCCAGCTCACCACAGAGCAGGGAGGGCGCTGAAGCTTTCTTT	CASSPQSREGAEAFF
TRBV18	TRBD1	-	TRBJ2-7	TGTGCCAGCTCACCGGACAGGAACTCCTACGAGCAGTACTTC	CASSPDRNSYEQYF
TRBV28	-	few	TRBJ2-7	TGTGCCAGCAGTTTATTCGGCGAGCAGTACTTC	CASSLFGEQYF